This TCR beta chain was found in a study of PD-L1 blockade in urothelial cancer. Assay used: immunoSEQ multiplex PCR; TCRdb lists only in-frame clones, some missing. Of roughly 43,000 clones detected, more than 75% appear once; the ten largest clones hold about 16%. Time point described: pretreatment peripheral blood. The CDR3 runs to 14 residues. The germline gives CDR1 SQVTM, CDR2 ANQGSEA. With 6 bases clipped from V and 2 bases from J, the junction kept 8 bases outside the gene matches. Specimen: PBMCs, collected around atezolizumab (anti-PD-L1) treatment. This receptor was identified in a man between 60 and 70 years old with urothelial cancer. V is TRBV29-1 and J is TRBJ2-3; 7 nucleotides match TRBD2. The CDR3 DNA follows: TGCAGCGTGAGAGCGGGGTCCCCCACAGATACGCAGTATTTT. The encoded protein is CSVRAGSPTDTQYF.